These 8 T cell receptor beta chains share one sample of origin, sequenced in a study of T cells in Graves' hyperthyroidism and ophthalmopathy. Researchers amplified the TCR beta CDR3 regions from RNA transcripts. In the first-round RT-PCR of the TCR CDR3, the HTBI primer set was used. TCRdb redid the calling of the multiplex PCR reads with MiXCR, one entry per CDR3 protein. This table has hundreds of thousands of distinct CDR3 sequences, 14% appearing once. The sample consisted of blood. These receptors were obtained from a woman between 18 and 30 years old with Graves' hyperthyroidism.

This sequence joins TRBV5-1 and TRBJ2-7; D is tentatively TRBD1 or TRBD2 (5 bases each). The CDR3 extends over 15 amino acids. Trimming cost V 0 bases and J 3 bases, with 13 bases left between them. Germline loops: CDR1 SGHRS, CDR2 YFSETQ. The CDR3 here is CASSLGVGPSYEQYF. The CDR3 region has the DNA TGCGCCAGCAGCTTGGGTGTGGGACCAAGCTACGAGCAGTACTTC. Full variable domain (outside the CDR3, taken from reference TRBV5-1 and TRBJ2-7): KAGVTQTPRYLIKTRGQQVTLSCSPISGHRSVSWYQQTPGQGLQFLFEYFSETQRNKGNFPGRFSGRQFSNSRSEMNVSTLELGDSALYLCASSLGVGPSYEQYFGPGTRLTVT.

In this sample, this clonotype turned up many times. The chain joins TRBV3-1 to TRBJ2-1; unclear D gene. CDR3 size: 14 residues. CDR1 and CDR2 (germline): LGHDT, YNNKEL (reference sequence). The ends were cut back, 4 bases at V and 0 bases at J, with 7 bases in the middle. CDR3 amino acids: CASSPASSYNEQFF. CDR3 coding DNA: TGTGCCAGCAGCCCCGCCAGCTCCTACAATGAGCAGTTCTTC.

In this sample, this clonotype turned up many times. The chain combines TRBV7-2 with TRBJ2-2; D is perhaps TRBD2 (5 bases). Germline V gene sequence: CDR1 SGHTA, CDR2 FQGNSA. This CDR3 spans 15 amino acids. V was clipped by 0 bases and J by 6 bases, with 11 bases between them. In DNA, the CDR3 is TGTGCCAGCAGCTTAGCGTCTAGCCGTCCCGGGGAGCTGTTTTTT. It encodes CASSLASSRPGELFF.

This chain links TRBV10-3 with TRBJ2-3; weak D call: TRBD1 (6 bases). Trimming pared 6 bases from V and 6 bases from J, leaving 10 bases between. This CDR3 region has 12 residues. Germline CDR1 reads ENHRY; CDR2 reads SYGVKD. CDR3 loop: CAISTGTDTQYF. DNA of the CDR3: TGTGCCATCAGCACAGGGACGGATACGCAGTATTTT.

The chain has TRBV11-2 and TRBJ1-2; D perhaps matches TRBD1 (5 bases). The V and J ends lost 4 bases and 4 bases respectively, with 16 bases between them. CDR1 is SGHAT, CDR2 FQNNGV, per germline. This CDR3 is built from 15 residues. The CDR3 DNA sequence: TGTGCCAGCAGCTCCACCCCCCAGGGAGGCTATGGCTACACCTTC. Translated: CASSSTPQGGYGYTF.

The chain couples TRBV6-2 or TRBV6-3 to TRBJ2-7; D is uncertain. This CDR3 is built from 12 residues. Trimming stripped 6 bases from V and 9 bases from J, with 15 bases between. The V gene's germline CDR1 is MNHEY and CDR2 SVGEGT. CDR3 loop: CASSPPSRRQYF. The CDR3 DNA is TGTGCCAGCAGCCCCCCCAGCCGGAGGCAGTACTTC.

This clonotype was detected ten times or more. The V and J genes are TRBV20-1 and TRBJ2-7; 14 bases fit TRBD2. This CDR3 is 16 amino acids long. CDR1 is DFQATT and CDR2 is SNEGSKA in the germline V gene (reference sequence). V lost 1 base to trimming and J lost 4 bases; unmatched junction nucleotides: 6. CDR3 coding DNA: TGCAGTGCTAGAGGCGGGACTAGCGGGGGAATTTACGAGCAGTACTTC. Protein product: CSARGGTSGGIYEQYF.

This chain links TRBV30 with TRBJ1-1; TRBD1 might be the D (6 bases). Germline loops: CDR1 GTSNPN, CDR2 SVGIG (reference sequence). The CDR3 spans 12 residues. Trimming took off 3 bases at V and 8 bases at J, with 13 bases between the two ends. CDR3 coding DNA: TGTGCCTGGAGCCCTGGGGGGCCAGAAGCTTTCTTT. Protein: CAWSPGGPEAFF.